The present T cell receptor beta chain was sequenced within a study of regulatory T cells in long-lasting Graves disease. HTBI primers from iRepertoire and Arm-PCR of CDR3 regions yielded the TCR beta libraries. TCRdb fed the multiplex PCR reads into MiXCR, producing one record per CDR3 protein. The sample shows 300,000 to 500,000 distinct CDR3 sequences, around 21% of them seen only once. Trimming cost V 10 bases and J 3 bases, with 20 bases left between them. The CDR3 length is 14 residues. Per the germline V gene, CDR1 is SGHTS and CDR2 is YDEGEE. The table lists this clonotype with many counts. This sample's time point: persistent/refractory GD, antithyroid drugs over 5 years with positive TRAb. RNA isolated from PBMCs was used to make the TCR library.

This clonotype was obtained from a female donor with Graves disease. The chain couples TRBV5-8 to TRBJ2-7; maybe TRBD1 (5 bases). Specimen: peripheral blood mononuclear cells (PBMCs), collected when the disease was refractory, from a patient treated with antithyroid drugs. In DNA form, the CDR3 reads TGTGCCGCCCCGGAGCGCAGGGCGGTCTACGAGCAGTACTTC. Amino acid sequence: CAAPERRAVYEQYF. The full variable domain, completed using reference TRBV5-8 and TRBJ2-7, is EAGVTQSPTHLIKTRGQQATLRCSPISGHTSVYWYQQALGLGLQFLLWYDEGEERNRGNFPPRFSGRQFPNYSSELNVNALELEDSALYLCAAPERRAVYEQYFGPGTRLTVT.